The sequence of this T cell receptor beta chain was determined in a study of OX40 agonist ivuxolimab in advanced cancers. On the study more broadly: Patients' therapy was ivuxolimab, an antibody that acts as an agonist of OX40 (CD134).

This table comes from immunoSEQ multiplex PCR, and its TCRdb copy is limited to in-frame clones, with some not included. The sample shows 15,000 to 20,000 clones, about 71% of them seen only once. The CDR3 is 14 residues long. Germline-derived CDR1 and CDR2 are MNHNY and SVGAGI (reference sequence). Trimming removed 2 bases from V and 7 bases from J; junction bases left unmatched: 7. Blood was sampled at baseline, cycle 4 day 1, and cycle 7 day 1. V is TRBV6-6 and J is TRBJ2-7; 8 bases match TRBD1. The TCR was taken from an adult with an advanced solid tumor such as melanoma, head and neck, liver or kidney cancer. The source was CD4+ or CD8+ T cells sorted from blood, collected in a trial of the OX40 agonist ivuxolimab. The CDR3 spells CASSYMQGALEQYF. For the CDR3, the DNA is TGTGCCAGCAGTTACATGCAGGGGGCGCTTGAGCAGTACTTC.